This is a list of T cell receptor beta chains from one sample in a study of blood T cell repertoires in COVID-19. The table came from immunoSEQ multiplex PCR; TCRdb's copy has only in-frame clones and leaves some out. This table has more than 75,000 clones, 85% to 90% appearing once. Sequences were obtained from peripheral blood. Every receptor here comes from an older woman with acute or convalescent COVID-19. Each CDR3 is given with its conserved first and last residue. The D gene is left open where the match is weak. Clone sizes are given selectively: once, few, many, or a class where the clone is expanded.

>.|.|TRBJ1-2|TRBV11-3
CASSLDNVRGKVGGYTF
TGTGCCAGCAGCTTAGATAACGTCCGGGGGAAGGTGGGTGGCTACACCTTC
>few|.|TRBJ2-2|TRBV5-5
CASSLAVSTGELFF
TGTGCCAGCAGCTTGGCCGTCAGCACCGGGGAGCTGTTTTTT
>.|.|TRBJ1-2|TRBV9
CASSVGPLVRVGRQGYTF
TGTGCCAGCAGCGTAGGGCCCCTCGTACGGGTGGGGCGACAGGGCTACACCTTC
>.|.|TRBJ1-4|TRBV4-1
CASSQPSQGMSEKLFF
TGCGCCAGCAGCCAACCCAGTCAGGGGATGTCGGAAAAACTGTTTTTT
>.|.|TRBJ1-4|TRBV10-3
CAISDREGEKLFF
TGTGCCATCAGTGACAGGGAGGGTGAAAAACTGTTTTTT
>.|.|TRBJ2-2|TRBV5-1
CASSLRDRVNTGELFF
TGCGCCAGCAGCTTGCGGGATAGGGTGAACACCGGGGAGCTGTTTTTT
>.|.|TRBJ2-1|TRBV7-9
CASSLASTSYNEQFF
TGTGCCAGCAGCTTAGCCTCGACTTCCTACAATGAGCAGTTCTTC
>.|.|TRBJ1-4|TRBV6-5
CASSYWTDEKLFF
TGTGCCAGCAGTTACTGGACAGATGAAAAACTGTTTTTT
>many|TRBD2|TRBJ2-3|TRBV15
CATSRDRAGGPTDTQYF
TGTGCCACCAGCAGAGATAGGGCGGGGGGGCCCACAGATACGCAGTATTTT
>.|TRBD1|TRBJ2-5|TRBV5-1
CASSLASTGVEETQYF
TGCGCCAGCAGCTTGGCCTCGACAGGGGTGGAAGAGACCCAGTACTTC
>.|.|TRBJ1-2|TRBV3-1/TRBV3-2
CASSLDSGYGYTF
TGTGCCAGCAGTCTCGACAGTGGCTATGGCTACACCTTC